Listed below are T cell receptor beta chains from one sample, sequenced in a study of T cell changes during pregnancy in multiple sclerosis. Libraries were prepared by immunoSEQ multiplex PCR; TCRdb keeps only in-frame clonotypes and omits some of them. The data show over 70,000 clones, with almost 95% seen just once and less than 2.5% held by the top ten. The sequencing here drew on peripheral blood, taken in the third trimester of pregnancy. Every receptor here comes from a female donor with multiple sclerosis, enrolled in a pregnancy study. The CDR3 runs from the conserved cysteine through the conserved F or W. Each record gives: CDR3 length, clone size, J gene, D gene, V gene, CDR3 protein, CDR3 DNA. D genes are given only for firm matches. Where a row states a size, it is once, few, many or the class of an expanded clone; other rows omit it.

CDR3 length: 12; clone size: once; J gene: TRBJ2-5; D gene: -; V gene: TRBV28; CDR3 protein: CASFRGQETQYF; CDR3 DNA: TGTGCCAGCTTCAGGGGCCAAGAGACCCAGTACTTC
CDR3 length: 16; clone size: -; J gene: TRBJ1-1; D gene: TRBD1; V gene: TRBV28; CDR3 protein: CASSAHQGQGNTEAFF; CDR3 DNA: TGTGCCAGCAGTGCGCACCAAGGACAGGGAAACACTGAAGCTTTCTTT
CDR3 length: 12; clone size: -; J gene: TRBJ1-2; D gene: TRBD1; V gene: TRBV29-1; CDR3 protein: CSVEGTGVGYTF; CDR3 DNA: TGCAGCGTTGAAGGGACAGGGGTTGGCTACACCTTC
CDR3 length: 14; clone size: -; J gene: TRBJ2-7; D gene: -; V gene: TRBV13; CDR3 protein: CASSLGASTYEQYF; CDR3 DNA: TGTGCCAGCAGCTTAGGCGCAAGCACCTACGAGCAGTACTTC
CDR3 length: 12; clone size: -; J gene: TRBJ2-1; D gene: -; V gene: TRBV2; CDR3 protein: CASRGTYNEQFF; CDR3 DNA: TGTGCCTCACGGGGGACCTACAATGAGCAGTTCTTC
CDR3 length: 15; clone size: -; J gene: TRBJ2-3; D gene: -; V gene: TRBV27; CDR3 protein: CASFPLSGATDTQYF; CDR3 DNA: TGTGCCAGCTTTCCCCTCAGCGGAGCTACAGATACGCAGTATTTT
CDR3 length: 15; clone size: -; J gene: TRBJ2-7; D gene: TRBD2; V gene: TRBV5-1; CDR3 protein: CASRDPGLAYYEQYF; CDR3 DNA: TGCGCCAGCAGGGATCCGGGACTAGCGTACTACGAGCAGTACTTC
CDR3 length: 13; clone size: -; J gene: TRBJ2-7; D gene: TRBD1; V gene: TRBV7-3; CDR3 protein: CASSLTGAHEQYF; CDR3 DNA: TGTGCCAGCAGCCTAACAGGGGCCCACGAGCAGTACTTC
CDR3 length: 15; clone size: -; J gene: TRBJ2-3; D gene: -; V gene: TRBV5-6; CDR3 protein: CASSLGVTRTDTQYF; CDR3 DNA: TGTGCCAGCAGCTTAGGAGTGACCCGCACAGATACGCAGTATTTT
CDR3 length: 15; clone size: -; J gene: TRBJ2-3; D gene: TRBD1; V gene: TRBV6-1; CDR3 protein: CASSRDRGSTDTQYF; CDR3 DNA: TGTGCCAGCAGCCGGGACAGGGGATCCACAGATACGCAGTATTTT
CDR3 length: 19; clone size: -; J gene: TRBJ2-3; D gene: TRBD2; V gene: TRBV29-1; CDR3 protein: CSVAGGGLAGAPSTDTQYF; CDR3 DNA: TGCAGCGTTGCGGGGGGGGGACTAGCGGGAGCGCCTAGCACAGATACGCAGTATTTT
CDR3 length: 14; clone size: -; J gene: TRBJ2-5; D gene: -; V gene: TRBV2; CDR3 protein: CASSESGSLETQYF; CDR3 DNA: TGTGCCAGCAGTGAAAGCGGAAGTCTGGAGACCCAGTACTTC
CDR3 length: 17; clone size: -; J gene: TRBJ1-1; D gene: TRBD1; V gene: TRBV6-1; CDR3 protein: CASSEEKSHRGRGEAFF; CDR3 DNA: TGTGCCAGCAGTGAAGAAAAGAGTCACAGGGGTCGGGGTGAAGCTTTCTTT
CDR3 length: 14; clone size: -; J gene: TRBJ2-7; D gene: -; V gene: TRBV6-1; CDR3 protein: CASSNTDINYEQYF; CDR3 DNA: TGTGCCAGCAGTAATACGGACATTAACTACGAGCAGTACTTC
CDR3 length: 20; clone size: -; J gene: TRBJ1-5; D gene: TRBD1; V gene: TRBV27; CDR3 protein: CASSLQSPRFDRGNNQPQHF; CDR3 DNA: TGTGCCAGCAGTTTGCAGTCCCCCCGATTTGACAGGGGCAACAATCAGCCCCAGCATTTT
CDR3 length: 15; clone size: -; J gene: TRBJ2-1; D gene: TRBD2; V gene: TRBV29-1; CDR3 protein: CSVDPTGGPGNEQFF; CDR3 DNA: TGCAGCGTTGACCCAACGGGAGGGCCGGGGAATGAGCAGTTCTTC
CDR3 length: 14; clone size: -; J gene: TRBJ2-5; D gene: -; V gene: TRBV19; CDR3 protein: CASSIASDQETQYF; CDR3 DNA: TGTGCCAGTAGTATAGCGAGCGACCAAGAGACCCAGTACTTC
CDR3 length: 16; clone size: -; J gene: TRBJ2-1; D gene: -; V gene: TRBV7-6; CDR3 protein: CAGSNPRGITYNEQFF; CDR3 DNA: TGTGCCGGCAGTAACCCCCGAGGGATCACCTACAATGAGCAGTTCTTC
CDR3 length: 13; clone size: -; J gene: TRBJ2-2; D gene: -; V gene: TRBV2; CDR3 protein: CASSVRNTGELFF; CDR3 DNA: TGTGCCAGCAGTGTGAGGAACACCGGGGAGCTGTTTTTT
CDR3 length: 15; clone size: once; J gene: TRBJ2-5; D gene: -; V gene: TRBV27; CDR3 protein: CASSLSFQGKETQYF; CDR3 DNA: TGTGCCAGCAGTTTATCGTTTCAGGGCAAAGAGACCCAGTACTTC
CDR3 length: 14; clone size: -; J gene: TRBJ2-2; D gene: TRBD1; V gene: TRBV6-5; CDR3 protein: CASSLQGAPGELFF; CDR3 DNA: TGTGCCAGCAGTTTACAGGGGGCGCCCGGGGAGCTGTTTTTT
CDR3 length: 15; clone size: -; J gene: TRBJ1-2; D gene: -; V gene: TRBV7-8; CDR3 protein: CASRSAGGYDYGYTF; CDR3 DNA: TGTGCCAGCAGATCGGCCGGAGGCTACGACTATGGCTACACCTTC
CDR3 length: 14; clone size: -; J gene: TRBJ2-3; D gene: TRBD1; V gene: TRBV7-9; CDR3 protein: CASIPGSRTGEQYF; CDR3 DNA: TGTGCCAGCATCCCCGGGTCCCGCACAGGGGAGCAGTATTTT
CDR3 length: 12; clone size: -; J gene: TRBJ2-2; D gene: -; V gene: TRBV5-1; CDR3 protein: CASSWRTGELFF; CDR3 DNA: TGCGCCAGCAGCTGGAGAACCGGGGAGCTGTTTTTT
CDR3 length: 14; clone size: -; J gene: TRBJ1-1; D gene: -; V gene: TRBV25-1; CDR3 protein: CASSELEGNTEAFF; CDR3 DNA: TGTGCCAGCAGTGAATTAGAGGGAAACACTGAAGCTTTCTTT
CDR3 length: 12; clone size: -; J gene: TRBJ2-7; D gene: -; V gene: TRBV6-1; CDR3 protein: CASTRGRHEQYF; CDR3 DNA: TGTGCCAGCACCCGGGGGAGGCACGAGCAGTACTTC
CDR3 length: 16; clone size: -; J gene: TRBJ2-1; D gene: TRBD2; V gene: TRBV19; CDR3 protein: CASRLGGLAGGNEQFF; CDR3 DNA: TGTGCCAGTAGACTGGGGGGACTAGCGGGAGGTAATGAGCAGTTCTTC
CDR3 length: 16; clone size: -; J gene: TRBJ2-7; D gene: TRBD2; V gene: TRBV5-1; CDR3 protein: CASSLRTSGRAVEQYF; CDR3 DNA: TGCGCCAGCAGCTTGAGAACGAGCGGGAGGGCCGTAGAGCAGTACTTC
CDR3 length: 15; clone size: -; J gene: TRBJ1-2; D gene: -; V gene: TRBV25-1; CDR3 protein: CASSGPANRDYGYTF; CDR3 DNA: TGTGCCAGCAGTGGCCCGGCCAACAGGGACTATGGCTACACCTTC
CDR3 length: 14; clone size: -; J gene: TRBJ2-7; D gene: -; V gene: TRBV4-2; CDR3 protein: CASSQDPGSYEQYF; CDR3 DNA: TGTGCCAGCAGCCAAGATCCCGGGTCCTACGAGCAGTACTTC
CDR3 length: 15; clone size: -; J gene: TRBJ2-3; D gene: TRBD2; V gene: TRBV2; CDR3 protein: CASRGSGSGSDTQYF; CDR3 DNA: TGTGCCAGCAGGGGGAGCGGGAGTGGGTCAGATACGCAGTATTTT
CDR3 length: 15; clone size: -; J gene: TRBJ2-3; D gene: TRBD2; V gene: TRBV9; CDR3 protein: CASSAWTSGTDTQYF; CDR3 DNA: TGTGCCAGCAGCGCCTGGACTAGCGGGACCGATACGCAGTATTTT
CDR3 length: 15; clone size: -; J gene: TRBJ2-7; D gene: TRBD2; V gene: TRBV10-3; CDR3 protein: CAISPLAGGSYEQYF; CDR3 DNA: TGTGCCATCAGCCCACTAGCGGGAGGGTCCTACGAGCAGTACTTC
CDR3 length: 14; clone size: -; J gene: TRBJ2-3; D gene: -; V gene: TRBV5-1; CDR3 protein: CASSLDYTTDTQYF; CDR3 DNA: TGCGCCAGCAGCTTGGACTATACCACAGATACGCAGTATTTT
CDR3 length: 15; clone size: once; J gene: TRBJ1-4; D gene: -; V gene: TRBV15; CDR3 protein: CATKISTQGREKLFF; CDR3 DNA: TGTGCCACCAAAATCTCGACACAGGGTAGGGAAAAACTGTTTTTT
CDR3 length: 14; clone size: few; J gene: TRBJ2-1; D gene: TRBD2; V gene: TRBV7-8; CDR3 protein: CASGGLAGYNEQFF; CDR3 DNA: TGTGCCAGCGGGGGACTAGCGGGATACAATGAGCAGTTCTTC
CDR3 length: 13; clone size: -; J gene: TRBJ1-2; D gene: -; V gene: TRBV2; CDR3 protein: CASSESQEGGYTF; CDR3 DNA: TGTGCCAGCAGTGAGTCGCAGGAGGGGGGCTACACCTTC
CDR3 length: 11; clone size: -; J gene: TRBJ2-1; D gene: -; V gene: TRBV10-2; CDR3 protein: CASTVTNEQFF; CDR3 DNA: TGCGCCAGCACCGTTACAAATGAGCAGTTCTTC
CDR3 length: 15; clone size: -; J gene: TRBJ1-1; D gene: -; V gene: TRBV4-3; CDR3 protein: CASSQDLPGNTEAFF; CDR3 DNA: TGCGCCAGCAGCCAAGATCTCCCGGGGAACACTGAAGCTTTCTTT
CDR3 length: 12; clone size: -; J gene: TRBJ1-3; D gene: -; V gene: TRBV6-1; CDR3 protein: CASSEGRNTIYF; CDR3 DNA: TGTGCCAGCAGTGAAGGGAGGAACACCATATATTTT
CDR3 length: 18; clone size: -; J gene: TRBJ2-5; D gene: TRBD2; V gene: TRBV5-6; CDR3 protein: CASSLAAGLAEIQETQYF; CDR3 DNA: TGTGCCAGCAGCTTGGCCGCGGGACTAGCGGAGATACAAGAGACCCAGTACTTC
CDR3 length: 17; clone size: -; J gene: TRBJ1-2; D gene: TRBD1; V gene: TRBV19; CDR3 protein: CASSSRQGSPRYYGYTF; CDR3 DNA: TGTGCCAGTAGTTCGCGACAGGGGAGTCCTCGTTACTATGGCTACACCTTC
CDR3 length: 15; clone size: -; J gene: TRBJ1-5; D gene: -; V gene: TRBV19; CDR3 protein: CASRPTLGSNQPQHF; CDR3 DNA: TGTGCCAGTAGGCCCACCTTGGGCTCCAATCAGCCCCAGCATTTT
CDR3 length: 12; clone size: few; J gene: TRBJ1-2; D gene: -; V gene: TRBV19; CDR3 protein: CASRVPGYGYTF; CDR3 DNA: TGTGCCAGTCGCGTCCCGGGATATGGCTACACCTTC
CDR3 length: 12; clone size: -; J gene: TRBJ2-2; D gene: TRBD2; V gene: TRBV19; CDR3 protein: CASLAGAGELFF; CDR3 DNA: TGTGCCAGCCTAGCGGGAGCCGGGGAGCTGTTTTTT